Sequencing of this T cell receptor (beta chain) was carried out in a study of T cell responses to AZD1222 COVID-19 vaccine. The repertoire was sequenced with immunoSEQ multiplex PCR; TCRdb's copy has only in-frame clones and lacks some. This sample has some 100,000 clones, with approximately 91% found just once. The CDR3 contains 15 residues. Unmatched junction bases numbered 5, after V lost 3 bases and J lost 5 bases. Germline lookup yields CDR1 SGHRS and CDR2 YFSETQ. The rearrangement links TRBV5-1 to TRBJ2-1; 10 positions agree with TRBD2. The material was peripheral blood, obtained on day 0 of AZD1222 vaccination. The receptor's source is an adult in good health. The DNA of the CDR3 is TGCGCCAGCAGCTCTAGCGGGGGCCAACACAATGAGCAGTTCTTC. Protein: CASSSSGGQHNEQFF.